This passage covers 11 T cell receptor beta chains from one sample sequenced in a study of blood T cell repertoires in COVID-19. Libraries were prepared by immunoSEQ multiplex PCR; TCRdb keeps only in-frame clonotypes and omits some of them. The sample includes about 250,000 clones, approximately 83% of them seen just once. What was sequenced was peripheral blood. These TCRs come from a man aged 45-65 years with active or convalescent COVID-19.

J is TRBJ2-3 and V is TRBV3-1 (or the pseudogene TRBV3-2); TRBD2 might be the D (6 bases). Germline lookup yields CDR1 LGHDT and CDR2 YNNKEL (reference sequence). The CDR3 has 14 amino acids. Trimming shortened V by 2 bases and J by 2 bases, and 8 bases separated the two germline ends. CDR3 sequence reads: CASSQPGATDTQYF. CDR3 bases: TGTGCCAGCAGCCAACCGGGAGCCACAGATACGCAGTATTTT.

The CDR3 DNA reads TGCGCCAGCAGTCTGGCCGCGGTCGGGGAGCTGTTTTTT. Translated, it gives CASSLAAVGELFF. V usage is TRBV23-1 and J usage is TRBJ2-2; D remains unclear. TRBV23-1 is an ORF for which the function is uncertain. V was clipped by 4 bases and J by 7 bases, with 10 bases between them. The CDR3 is 13 residues long.

The chain links TRBV18 to TRBJ1-2; D gene uncertain. The CDR3 runs to 11 residues. V was cut by 2 bases and J by 7 bases, with 5 bases left in between. CDR1 is KGHSH and CDR2 is LQKENI in the germline V gene. The CDR3 spells CASSPGLGYTF. The CDR3 DNA reads as TGTGCCAGCTCACCAGGACTTGGCTACACCTTC.

The genes are TRBV6-6 and TRBJ1-1; no clear D gene. The V and J ends lost 2 bases and 3 bases respectively, with 7 bases between them. CDR1 is MNHNY, CDR2 SVGAGI, per germline (reference sequence). The CDR3 is 13 amino acids. The CDR3 region is CASSYTRDTEAFF. In nucleotides, the CDR3 is TGTGCCAGCAGTTACACCCGGGACACTGAAGCTTTCTTT.

V usage is TRBV19 and J usage is TRBJ2-1, with TRBD1 matching 7 bases. Germline CDR1 reads LNHDA; CDR2 reads SQIVND (reference sequence). J was trimmed by 4 bases and V by 4 bases; bases with no gene match: 10. The CDR3 sequence is 16 residues long. CDR3 in DNA: TGTGCCAGTAGTAGTACCCCGGACAGGCGGTACAATGAGCAGTTCTTC. Residues: CASSSTPDRRYNEQFF. Looking up the rest from reference TRBV19 and TRBJ2-1 gives the full variable domain: DGGITQSPKYLFRKEGQNVTLSCEQNLNHDAMYWYRQDPGQGLRLIYYSQIVNDFQKGDIAEGYSVSREKKESFPLTVTSAQKNPTAFYLCASSSTPDRRYNEQFFGPGTRLTVL.

This clone was counted ten times or more. V gene TRBV30 combines with J gene TRBJ2-7, with 7 bases that match TRBD1. J lost 3 bases, V lost 8 bases, and 10 bases had no gene match. CDR1 and CDR2 from the germline V gene are GTSNPN and SVGIG (reference sequence). The CDR3 length is 13 residues. The CDR3 spells CARLDRVRYEQYF. DNA of the CDR3: TGTGCCCGTCTAGACAGGGTCCGCTACGAGCAGTACTTC. The full variable domain, with the rest looked up from reference TRBV30 and TRBJ2-7, is SQTIHQWPATLVQPVGSPLSLECTVEGTSNPNLYWYRQAAGRGLQLLFYSVGIGQISSEVPQNLSASRPQDRQFILSSKKLLLSDSGFYLCARLDRVRYEQYFGPGTRLTVT.

This clone has just one count. The V gene is TRBV5-6, the J gene TRBJ1-2, with 7 bases fitting TRBD1. The CDR3 contains 14 residues. CDR1 is SGHDT, CDR2 YYEEEE, per germline. V lost 4 bases, J lost 5 bases, and 8 bases stayed unmatched. The CDR3 DNA reads TGTGCCAGCAGCAACGCCGGACAGGAATATGGCTACACCTTC. It codes for CASSNAGQEYGYTF.

This chain links TRBV15 with TRBJ2-5; possibly TRBD1 for D (6 bases). This CDR3 region has 12 residues. In germline, CDR1 is LNHNV, CDR2 YYDKDF (reference sequence). The V end was cut by 9 bases, the J end by 5 bases, with 13 bases between. The CDR3 nucleotides read TGTGCCACGAGTACAGGGTTCGAGACCCAGTACTTC. It translates to CATSTGFETQYF.

The gene calls are TRBV28 and TRBJ2-1; D might be TRBD1 (5 bases). This CDR3 region has 15 residues. V lost 5 bases and J lost 0, with 11 bases in between. CDR1 MDHEN and CDR2 SYDVKM come from the germline V gene. This CDR3 is CASSPDSRSYNEQFF. CDR3 nucleotides: TGTGCCAGCAGTCCAGACAGCCGCTCCTACAATGAGCAGTTCTTC.

The chain is built from TRBV7-2 and TRBJ2-3; D is possibly TRBD2 (5 bases). V was trimmed by 1 base and J by 4 bases, leaving 12 bases between them. CDR1 is SGHTA and CDR2 is FQGNSA in the germline V gene. The CDR3 extends over 15 amino acids. CDR3 nucleotide sequence: TGTGCCAGCAGCTTAGTGGGGAGATATGCAGATACGCAGTATTTT. Protein: CASSLVGRYADTQYF.

This chain connects TRBV12-3 or TRBV12-4 to TRBJ2-3, with 8 bases matching TRBD1. The CDR3 has 11 residues. Trimming cost V 6 bases and J 14 bases; bases outside gene matches: 7. Here the CDR3 DNA reads TGTGCCAGCAGGGTAGACAGGGGACCGTATTTT. Its translation: CASRVDRGPYF.